Following are 12 T cell receptor beta chains from one sample sequenced in a study of early T cells in non-severe SARS-CoV-2 infection. Using its own MiXCR run on the 5' RACE reads, TCRdb lists one record per CDR3 protein. The sample holds roughly 90,000 distinct CDR3 sequences, 11% to 15% seen once. Sequenced: whole blood. Source of these receptors: an adult who was a healthcare worker with PCR-confirmed SARS-CoV-2 infection or an uninfected control (not recorded which).

This clonotype came up a few times. The chain employs TRBV19 and TRBJ1-5, with unresolved D. Deletions cut 1 base from V and 3 bases from J, with 7 bases between. The CDR3 is made up of 14 amino acids. CDR1 is LNHDA and CDR2 is SQIVND in the germline V gene (reference sequence). CDR3 DNA: TGTGCCAGTAGTATAGCGGCAGCCAATCAGCCCCAGCATTTT. Translation gives CASSIAAANQPQHF.

The genes are TRBV29-1 and TRBJ1-1; no definite D call. Looked up from germline, CDR1 is SQVTM and CDR2 is ANQGSEA. The CDR3 totals 10 residues. Trimming left V 7 bases short and J 5 bases short, with 8 bases between. DNA of the CDR3: TGCAGCGCGAAAAAAACTGAAGCTTTCTTT. It yields the protein CSAKKTEAFF.

This clonotype was seen a few times. The chain links TRBV7-9 to TRBJ2-7; maybe TRBD2 (6 bases). Trimming took 3 bases from V and 5 from J, leaving 17 bases between them. Germline lookup yields CDR1 SEHNR and CDR2 FQNEAQ (reference sequence). CDR3 length: 15 amino acids. The CDR3 nucleotides are TGTGCCAGCAGCTTTTGGCGGGGAAAGGGGAACGAGCAGTACTTC. It yields the protein CASSFWRGKGNEQYF.

The V and J genes are TRBV29-1 and TRBJ2-5; the D is unclear. The CDR3 extends over 11 amino acids. Trimming pared 0 bases from V and 3 bases from J, leaving 2 bases between. In germline, CDR1 is SQVTM, CDR2 ANQGSEA. The CDR3: CSVEDEETQYF. The CDR3 DNA is TGCAGCGTTGAAGATGAAGAGACCCAGTACTTC.

This chain connects TRBV5-6 to TRBJ2-4; either TRBD1 or TRBD2 may fit D (5 bases each). V was clipped by 2 bases and J by 9 bases, with 12 bases between them. CDR3 length: 13 residues. Germline CDR1 and CDR2: SGHDT and YYEEEE. CDR3 bases: TGTGCCAGCAGCTTTTTTGGGGGACGCATTCAGTACTTC. It yields the protein CASSFFGGRIQYF.

The gene calls are TRBV2 and TRBJ2-7; TRBD1 or TRBD2 may be the D gene (5 bases each). This CDR3 spans 14 amino acids. The V and J ends lost 6 bases and 1 base respectively, with 13 bases between them. Germline lookup yields CDR1 SNHLY and CDR2 FYNNEI. The CDR3 nucleotides are TGTGCCAGCAGCCCCTGGGACGAGTCCTACGAGCAGTACTTC. Translated, it gives CASSPWDESYEQYF. Complete variable domain (other parts from reference TRBV2 and TRBJ2-7): EPEVTQTPSHQVTQMGQEVILRCVPISNHLYFYWYRQILGQKVEFLVSFYNNEISEKSEIFDDQFSVERPDGSNFTLKIRSTKLEDSAMYFCASSPWDESYEQYFGPGTRLTVT.

The sample holds many counts of this clonotype. V usage is TRBV6-2 or TRBV6-3 and J usage is TRBJ2-7; 7 bases are a match to TRBD1. Trimming cost V 5 bases and J 0 bases; bases outside gene matches: 4. Germline CDR1 reads MNHEY; CDR2 reads SVGEGT. The CDR3 spans 14 residues. DNA of the CDR3: TGTGCCAGCAGTGCCGGGACAGACTCCTACGAGCAGTACTTC. Translation gives CASSAGTDSYEQYF.

This clonotype was picked up a small number of times. V and J are TRBV28 and TRBJ1-5; D possibly corresponds to TRBD1 (6 bases). The CDR3 is 18 residues long. The V and J ends lost 6 bases and 0 bases respectively, with 21 bases between them. Germline CDR1 MDHEN, CDR2 SYDVKM. CDR3 amino acids: CASSLTGWGEYSNQPQHF. CDR3 nucleotides: TGTGCCAGCAGCCTGACAGGATGGGGGGAATATAGCAATCAGCCCCAGCATTTT.

A few counts support this clonotype. The chain links TRBV12-3 or TRBV12-4 to TRBJ2-7, with D perhaps TRBD2 (6 bases). The V end lost 3 bases, the J end lost 2 bases, and 14 bases lay between the germline ends. The CDR3 extends over 15 amino acids. The CDR3 nucleotides read TGTGCCAGCAGTTTCTCGGGGGTCCCCCCCTACGAGCAGTACTTC. It specifies CASSFSGVPPYEQYF.

Only a few counts were recorded for this clonotype. The chain combines TRBV4-1 with TRBJ1-1; D is unresolved. Trimming cost V 0 bases and J 4 bases, with 12 bases left between them. CDR1 is MGHRA, CDR2 YSYEKL, per germline. The CDR3 length is 15 residues. The CDR3 protein is CASSQDSSVSTEAFF. CDR3 DNA sequence: TGCGCCAGCAGCCAAGATTCGAGCGTCAGCACTGAAGCTTTCTTT.

This clonotype was detected only a few times. The rearrangement uses TRBV5-6 and TRBJ1-2, with 8 bases aligning to TRBD1. Trimming cost V 4 bases and J 5 bases; bases outside gene matches: 7. Germline CDR1 reads SGHDT; CDR2 reads YYEEEE. The length of the CDR3 is 14 residues. The CDR3 DNA follows: TGTGCCAGCAGCCTAGACAGGGGCCGATATGGCTACACCTTC. This encodes CASSLDRGRYGYTF.

The chain is built from TRBV28 and TRBJ1-5; 8 nucleotides match TRBD1. This CDR3 has 15 amino acids. The V segment lost 3 bases and the J segment 4 bases; nucleotides outside the gene matches: 5. The germline V gene has CDR1 MDHEN and CDR2 SYDVKM. This CDR3 is CASSLGQVGNQPQHF. The CDR3, as DNA: TGTGCCAGCAGTTTGGGACAGGTGGGGAATCAGCCCCAGCATTTT.